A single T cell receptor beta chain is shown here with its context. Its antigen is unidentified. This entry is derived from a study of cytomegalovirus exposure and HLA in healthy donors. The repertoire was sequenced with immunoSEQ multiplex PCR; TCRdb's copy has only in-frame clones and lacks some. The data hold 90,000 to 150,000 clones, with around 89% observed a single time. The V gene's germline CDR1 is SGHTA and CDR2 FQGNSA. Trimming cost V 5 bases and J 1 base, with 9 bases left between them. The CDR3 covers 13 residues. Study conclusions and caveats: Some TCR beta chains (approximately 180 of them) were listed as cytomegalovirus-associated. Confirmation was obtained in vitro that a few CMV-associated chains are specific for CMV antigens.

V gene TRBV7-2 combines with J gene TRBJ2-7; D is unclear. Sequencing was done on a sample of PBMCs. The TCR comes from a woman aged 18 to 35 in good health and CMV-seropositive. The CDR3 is CASSTRESYEQYF. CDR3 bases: TGTGCCAGCAGCACACGTGAATCCTACGAGCAGTACTTC.